A selection of T cell receptor beta chains follows, all from one sample in a study of regulatory T cells in long-lasting Graves disease. MiXCR was run by TCRdb on the multiplex PCR reads, yielding one entry per CDR3 protein. The sample has hundreds of thousands of distinct CDR3 sequences; 16% are singletons. These records were also assigned to another study, of T cells in Graves' hyperthyroidism and ophthalmopathy.

Specimen: peripheral blood mononuclear cells (PBMCs), collected at new diagnosis, from a patient treated with antithyroid drugs. Receptors were obtained from a woman aged 25-40 years with Graves disease. Both conserved end residues are trimmed from each CDR3.

CDR3	J	V
ASSLSAGDYGYT	TRBJ1-2	TRBV7-3
ASSSRLADEQY	TRBJ2-7	TRBV27
ASSFPGNPEAF	TRBJ1-1	TRBV12-3/TRBV12-4
ASSLGSGSGNTIY	TRBJ1-3	TRBV5-1
ASSLATSGRAREF	TRBJ2-1	TRBV5-1
ASSLSSGRGLYEQY	TRBJ2-7	TRBV7-9
ASSRYGELF	TRBJ2-2	TRBV3-1
ASSLAQGGASLH	TRBJ1-6	TRBV5-1
ASRKDSVGNQPQH	TRBJ1-5	TRBV2
ASSPQRSDRARATQH	TRBJ1-5	TRBV6-2/TRBV6-3
ASSETTETQETQY	TRBJ2-5	TRBV6-1
ASSEFPNTGELF	TRBJ2-2	TRBV2
ASKGIGVDYGYT	TRBJ1-2	TRBV28
ASSTREGYT	TRBJ1-2	TRBV5-1
ASRTIDTQY	TRBJ2-3	TRBV12-3/TRBV12-4
ASSQTGFYEQY	TRBJ2-7	TRBV6-1
ASRRTGTGHYGQY	TRBJ2-7	TRBV27
ASSLTGGYNEQF	TRBJ2-1	TRBV7-2
ASSPNLDQPQH	TRBJ1-5	TRBV7-9
ASSPSAGLGGQTQY	TRBJ2-5	TRBV11-1
ASSQDPGQSYEQY	TRBJ2-7	TRBV14
ASSPGTGSPNTIY	TRBJ1-3	TRBV6-1
ASSPGTGVMGLGQY	TRBJ2-7	TRBV5-1
ATHREGTEAF	TRBJ1-1	TRBV2
SVPHRGTGSYNEQF	TRBJ2-1	TRBV29-1
SARGTVWTGELF	TRBJ2-2	TRBV20-1
ASSQDGGTGQPQH	TRBJ1-5	TRBV18
ASSVTVYYEQY	TRBJ2-7	TRBV19
ASSLTWGTDTQY	TRBJ2-3	TRBV5-1
AWSPRYNSPLH	TRBJ1-6	TRBV30
ASSYSNRGTDTQY	TRBJ2-3	TRBV6-2/TRBV6-3
ASSETGSSYNEQF	TRBJ2-1	TRBV6-2/TRBV6-3
ASSQVLAEKLF	TRBJ1-4	TRBV3-1
ASSLTGLAGVINEQF	TRBJ2-1	TRBV11-2
ASSFGGFHNEQF	TRBJ2-1	TRBV7-9
ASSGRLAGGLNEQF	TRBJ2-1	TRBV9
ASSPTESYEQY	TRBJ2-7	TRBV2
SAAPVTSGNYEQY	TRBJ2-7	TRBV20-1
ASRNPGQGWYGTRRDTQY	TRBJ2-3	TRBV28
ASRERLADTQY	TRBJ2-3	TRBV28
ASSLGLGGSTNEKLF	TRBJ1-4	TRBV7-2
ASGLGTGTGGKTDTQY	TRBJ2-3	TRBV12-5
ASSLAGVGNSPLH	TRBJ1-6	TRBV12-3/TRBV12-4
ASSLTAGLAESSYNEQF	TRBJ2-1	TRBV12-3/TRBV12-4
ASSFGGTGTEAF	TRBJ1-1	TRBV7-3
ASPPALGKQMNTEAF	TRBJ1-1	TRBV6-1
ASSWTSWTEAF	TRBJ1-1	TRBV27
AIRGRGAEAF	TRBJ1-1	TRBV10-3
ASSPRASGIYNEQF	TRBJ2-1	TRBV3-1
SGTVAGTTDTQY	TRBJ2-3	TRBV29-1
ASTDGSGATNYGYT	TRBJ1-2	TRBV28
SVIQSATNEKLF	TRBJ1-4	TRBV20-1
ASSLMVLGGETQY	TRBJ2-5	TRBV7-2
ASSENLGDSGYT	TRBJ1-2	TRBV6-1
ASSIAEFTGELF	TRBJ2-2	TRBV19
ATSHRQGKTNTEAF	TRBJ1-1	TRBV15
ASSLFVPGGAGEQY	TRBJ2-7	TRBV12-3/TRBV12-4
SGRIAGIEF	TRBJ2-1	TRBV29-1
ASSVGGAAHEQF	TRBJ2-1	TRBV9